This entry concerns a single T cell receptor (beta chain). This sample stems from a study of CD8 T cells in Susac syndrome. TCR beta sequencing was performed on blood CD8+ and CD4+ T cells. Negative isolation yielded CD8+ and CD4+ T cells; FACS enriched TEMRA cells. An amount of RNA that ranged from 0.5 to 1 ug was reverse transcribed with random hexamers. Amplification of the TCR beta CDR3 was carried out by immunoSEQ multiplex PCR, which spanned a total of 54 Vbeta and 13 Jbeta segments. TCRdb analysed the immunoSEQ multiplex PCR reads with MiXCR anew, one entry per CDR3 protein. Of about 150,000 distinct CDR3 sequences listed, around 95% are singletons. The CDR3 contains 15 residues. The V segment lost 4 bases and the J segment 5 bases; nucleotides outside the gene matches: 7. Germline V gives CDR1 MGHRA, CDR2 YSYEKL.

The TCR originated in a human donor with multiple sclerosis. The sequenced sample was CD8+ T cells from PBMCs. The rearrangement links TRBV4-1 to TRBJ1-5, with TRBD1 matching over 8 bases. This chain's CDR3 is CASSPRQGTDQPQHF. In DNA, the CDR3 is TGCGCCAGCAGCCCCCGACAGGGGACCGATCAGCCCCAGCATTTT.